This T cell receptor beta chain stems from a study of cytomegalovirus exposure and HLA in healthy donors (dated by TCRdb to the late 2010s). For context, the study as a whole: According to an earlier analysis of several hundred of the donors, about 179 million T cells yielded 90 million to 130 million unique TCR beta sequences and approximately 300 Gb of sequence data. An early release covering some 640 HLA-typed donors comprised 250 to 350 gigabases of sequencing data and some 79 million unique TCR sequences. Among the roughly 410 genotyped donors, around 81% belonged to the genetic ancestry cluster associated with self-reported Caucasian donors. The aim of the study was to test whether cataloging public T cell receptors could identify signatures of past pathogen exposure. The study profiled the T cell repertoires of about 640 subjects by immunosequencing and related them to cytomegalovirus serostatus. A separate validation cohort of roughly 120 different subjects was used in addition to the approximately 610-subject first cohort. High-throughput TCR immunosequencing, statistical association of individual TCRs with disease status, and machine learning were combined to predict cytomegalovirus infection status. A later analysis re-examined previously published TCR beta repertoires from about 670 donors and added high-resolution HLA genotyping to investigate patterns of TCR occurrence. Rather than drawing on any new phenotypic data, the later analysis identified candidate immune exposures from TCR beta sequences and the way those sequences occurred across donors. An earlier analysis of 587 of the donors used high-throughput TCR beta sequencing to judge whether each TCR beta V gene segment behaved as functional or pseudogenic. Donor age, sex, ethnicity and CMV serostatus were collected together with the repertoire data. In a later genetic analysis, genome-wide SNP genotypes for about three fifths of the 666 donors were used, and that subset was treated as a discovery cohort. All discovery cohort repertoires had been generated using a single sequencing platform. HLA typing covered class I and class II loci at four-digit resolution. The number of typed donors differed by locus: about 620-640 for A, B, C, DRB1 and DQB1; some 540 for DQA1; approximately 610 for DPA1; and roughly 470 for DPB1. About five DR-DQ haplotypes were treated as single units for association and clustering because of strong linkage in the cohort. Across about 370 genotyped donors of the cohort, an average of about 240,000 unique TCR beta nucleotide sequences per donor were sequenced, and roughly 18% of those sequences were non-productive.

The cohort consisted of approximately 670 healthy bone marrow donors. All cohort members were sampled while nominally healthy, although unrecorded immune exposures were likely present. The donor was CMV seronegative and was included in the group of under 450 seronegative cohort members. Every donor gave a peripheral blood sample, and the peripheral blood mononuclear cells from that sample were used for TCR beta sequencing. Genomic DNA was extracted from the blood cell samples with the Qiagen DNeasy Blood Extraction Kit. From the germline V gene, CDR1 is MNHEY and CDR2 is SVGAGI. V is clipped by 6 bases and J by 7 bases, and the sequence between their germline boundaries is 13 bases long. Inclusive of the bounding cysteine and phenylalanine, the CDR3 is 13 residues long. Only the CDR3 region is kept as DNA, spanning 39 bases read in frame from base 1. Results the study describes overall, beyond this receptor: Broadly in line with IMGT annotations, most TCR beta V segments showed up in productive rearrangements about 87% or about 30% of the time in an earlier analysis of under 700 of the donors. The cohort was sequenced for TCR beta chains only, and without alpha or paired-chain data the features that could be detected were limited. Some IMGT-functional V segments, including TRBV6-2 and TRBV6-3, could not be distinguished by the 87-base-pair reads and were therefore excluded. A later genetic analysis reported fewer N-insertions in productive TCRs among donors in an Asian-associated ancestry cluster than the roughly 670-donor mean. The authors suggested that the approach could potentially be extended to other disease states and immunological phenotypes. In a later analysis, HLA-associated TCR beta chains were found to be more clonally expanded and to have lower generation probabilities than equally common non-associated chains. CMV serostatus was the only immune exposure information available for the cohort. A group of highly shared sequence variants was considered likely to be a technical artifact of the sequencing pipeline. In a later analysis, most CMV-associated TCR beta chains were found to appear HLA-restricted, with HLA associations seemingly driven largely by CMV exposure. In vitro tests confirmed that a few of the cytomegalovirus-associated TCR beta chains recognize cytomegalovirus antigens. While some public TCRs were present in many individuals, most TCR sequences turned up only very rarely across donors. When HLA alleles, especially DR and DQ, strongly co-occurred, attributing TCR associations to individual alleles was difficult. A further reported finding was that TCR beta sequences accurately predicted the HLA-A and HLA-B alleles for most subjects in the first cohort. A total of 164 TCR beta chains were listed by the study as associated with cytomegalovirus. In a later analysis, several top co-occurrence clusters were reported to appear linked to parvovirus B19, influenza, CMV and Epstein-Barr virus. Sequencing depth was assumed to be roughly uniform across donors in the presence/absence analyses, though that assumption may not hold. V-gene and J-gene trimming of TCR beta chains was associated with a missense DCLRE1C variant in a later genetic analysis, and the association was replicated in an independent cohort. At a false discovery rate of 0.05, a later analysis linked about 17,000 TCR beta sequences to specific HLA alleles. Cytomegalovirus status was reported to be diagnosed by the classifier with high specificity and sensitivity in both the original and validation cohorts. Linkage disequilibrium might explain the correlated functional status among segregating V segments, but an unknown experimental factor could not be ruled out. According to a later analysis, TCR association rates differed among HLA loci, with DRB1 alleles showing the most associated TCRs and HLA-C alleles showing the fewest. Because some donors lacked HLA typing at each locus, the association tests relied only on the typed subset. Approximately 16 rarely observed V segments, including chromosome 9 orphons, were excluded from the earlier analysis of several hundred of the donors because counts were too low.

Library preparation used the immunoSEQ multiplex PCR assay. For the multiplex PCR, a mixture combining 60 forward primers for TCR Vbeta segments and 13 reverse primers for TCR Jbeta segments was used. The CDR3 region of rearranged TCR beta genes was amplified from genomic DNA by a multiplex PCR assay. The Illumina HiSeq System was used to sequence the amplified TCR beta libraries as 87-base-pair reads. The study's own analysis went as follows. In a later analysis, roughly 80 million unique TCR beta chains were counted across the 650 to 750 repertoires, and about 10 million of these chains were shared by at least two donors. Raw reads were error-corrected and collapsed into unique sequences with a nearest-neighbor algorithm that merged closely related sequences to remove PCR and sequencing errors. Alignment of CDR3 sequences to IMGT reference sequences was used to assign V, D and J gene segments. For a sequence to be retained, a match of at least six nucleotides to both a V gene segment and a J gene segment was required. Rearrangements were classified as productive when the CDR3 lacked stop codons and remained in frame with V and J, and all other rearrangements were classified as non-productive. CDR3 was defined according to IMGT convention as the region running from the second conserved V-encoded cysteine to the conserved J-encoded phenylalanine. The earlier analysis of 450 to 750 of the donors excluded any sequence lacking an unambiguous match to a single V gene segment. An earlier analysis of 500 to 600 of the donors classified V segments as functional when productive rearrangements were above 56.7% and as segregating when the standard deviation between donors was above 5%. A statistical classification framework was built for diagnosing cytomegalovirus status from the catalog of TCR beta chain sequences. In a later analysis, V and J genes were assigned by comparing TCR nucleotide sequences against IMGT/GENE-DB human TR gene sequences. The TCRdist pipeline was used in a later analysis to assign CDR3 sequences and most-parsimonious VDJ recombination scenarios. In a later analysis, each TCR beta chain was defined by its CDR3 amino acid sequence together with its V-gene family, and reads without a unique V-gene family were excluded. To address suspected cross-contamination and a sequencing artifact, a later analysis removed a few hundred highly shared, low-generation-probability nucleotide sequences. In a later analysis, a clonal expansion index for each public chain was calculated from normalized within-repertoire ranks of inferred template counts. A later analysis computed generation probabilities with a VDJ recombination model fitted to out-of-frame rearrangements, and checked the results against IGoR. Hypergeometric tests were used in a later analysis to score TCR-TCR, TCR-HLA and TCR-CMV co-occurrence, with a repertoire-size bias correction applied to the TCR pairs. False discovery rates were estimated in a later analysis by permuting HLA or CMV assignments 20 times. A later analysis grouped co-occurring TCRs with DBSCAN, adding TCRdist sequence similarity when clustering within HLA-allele-positive subsets. Co-occurrence clustering excluded repertoires with fewer than 30,000 or more than 120,000 public chains, plus five with anomalous nucleotide sharing. TCRdb stores this immuneACCESS table with in-frame sequences only. Part of the clones is absent; in the studies checked, under half of the shortfall reflects unresolved V genes, and no reason is known for the rest. D and trimming were read from the DNA, whereas the V and J calls and clone size are those reported in that table. This sample has tens of thousands of clones in its table, and roughly 76% of those were observed once. Over 1.5% of the sample lies in the top ten.

Details on this clone: Its cognate antigen has yet to be identified. Base qualities are not at hand, and no much larger clone is one base apart.

The receptor chain draws on TRBV6-5 and TRBJ1-5, with TRBD1 perhaps the D gene, on 6 matching bases. The source is a woman aged 25 to 39 in good health and CMV-seronegative. Sequencing was carried out using PBMCs. The CDR3 amino acid sequence is: CASRRDRLQPQHF. At the DNA level, the sequence is TGTGCCAGCAGACGAGACAGGCTGCAGCCCCAGCATTTT.